This record covers a single TCR beta chain. No antigen is known for it. Base qualities were left out, and no much larger clone turns up one base away. To sequence the TCRbeta CDR3 region, genomic DNA was isolated from the sorted cells. The immunoSEQ Assay was used to sequence the TCRbeta CDR3 regions. Here the immuneACCESS table is served through TCRdb, limited to in-frame sequences with V and J called. Missing clones are a known gap in these copies; in checked studies unresolved V genes cover under half, and the rest lacks a known reason. The sample has around 80,000 clones on record, about 87% of them singletons. The top ten constitute 2% to 3% of the sample. The data originate from a study of OX40 agonist ivuxolimab in advanced cancers. Turning to the overall study: Ivuxolimab was a fully human IgG2 agonistic monoclonal antibody targeting the costimulatory receptor OX40 (CD134). Intravenous ivuxolimab was administered to patients every 2 weeks at six dose levels: 0.01, 0.1, 0.3, 1.5, 3 and 10 mg/kg. Among the roughly 52 dose-escalation patients, some 19 had hepatocellular carcinoma, approximately 15 melanoma, 9 renal cell carcinoma and 9 head and neck cancer. A male proportion of 82.7% and a mean age of about 60 years, ranging from 23 to 79, were recorded for the dose-escalation cohort. Prior anti-PD-1, anti-PD-L1 or anti-CTLA-4 therapy was permitted, and checkpoint inhibitors had been received by under 50% of dose-escalation patients. Partial responses were achieved by three dose-escalation patients, of whom one had hepatocellular carcinoma and two had cutaneous melanoma. The point of sequencing TCRbeta in the periphery was to test whether ivuxolimab changed TCR sequence diversity and drove clonal T-cell expansion. The paper reports the monotherapy dose-escalation portion (N of about 47 patients) of the phase I ivuxolimab trial.

From a lookup of the germline V gene, CDR1 and CDR2 are MDHEN and SYDVKM. The trim is 4 bases for V and 7 bases for J, with a gap of 11 bases between the germline ends. From its cysteine to its phenylalanine, the CDR3 spans 13 amino acids. The entry retains the CDR3 DNA only, 39 bases that are in frame from base 1. The trial excluded patients who had a history of autoimmune disease or who were on systemic immunosuppression. In every dose cohort, peripheral blood was drawn for TCR sequencing at baseline, cycle 4 day 1, and cycle 7 day 1. The samples were taken from a phase I, first-in-human, multicenter, open-label dose-escalation trial of ivuxolimab. Adults with locally advanced or metastatic melanoma, renal cell carcinoma, hepatocellular carcinoma or head and neck squamous cell carcinoma were enrolled in the trial. Before TCR sequencing, CD4+ T cells and CD8+ T cells from peripheral blood were sorted into separate populations.

General conclusions and limits of the study: Which antigens the clonally expanded peripheral T cells were specific for was not determined. In partial responders in the 0.1-3.0 mg/kg groups, normalized peripheral clonal expansion was found to be among the lowest, especially among CD8+ T cells. At doses of 0.1 to 3.0 mg/kg, clonal expansion of both CD4+ and CD8+ T cells in blood was seen between baseline and week 6. Low levels of normalized T-cell clonal expansion were also seen in some patients who did not respond. After ivuxolimab, CD8+ T cells had more expanded clones than CD4+ T cells on average.

The sequence came from an adult with an advanced solid tumor such as melanoma, head and neck, liver or kidney cancer. Sequencing used CD4+ or CD8+ T cells sorted from blood, obtained in a trial of the OX40 agonist ivuxolimab. Recombination connected TRBV28 to TRBJ1-5, with TRBD1 as a weak D call on 5 bases. The encoded CDR3 is CASSSRGWQPQHF. DNA sequence: TGTGCCAGCAGTTCAAGGGGTTGGCAGCCCCAGCATTTT.